This T cell receptor (beta chain) was captured by sequencing in a study of cytomegalovirus exposure and HLA in healthy donors. Study outcomes and limitations: It was taken for granted in presence/absence analyses that sequencing depth across donors was roughly uniform. In an earlier analysis, productive rearrangement rates for most beta V segments clustered near 87% or 30%. Per a later analysis, 18,000 or so TCR beta sequences showed association with HLA alleles at 0.05 false discovery rate.

The PCR employed 60 Vbeta primers together with 13 Jbeta primers. Using immunoSEQ multiplex PCR, the repertoire was profiled, and TCRdb retains in-frame clones only, with some absent. The repertoire holds 150,000 to 200,000 clones, with approximately 79% as singletons. The CDR3 extends over 14 amino acids. V was trimmed by 2 bases and J by 6 bases, leaving 12 bases between them. Germline-derived CDR1 and CDR2 are MDHEN and SYDVKM. As regards this clone: Its target is not known.

The TCR was taken from a man aged 50-60 years in good health and CMV-seropositive. The sample comprised PBMCs. The J gene is TRBJ2-3, the V gene TRBV28; D remains unclear. The CDR3 region is CASSLKFPRDTQYF. The CDR3 DNA is TGTGCCAGCAGTTTAAAATTTCCCCGTGATACGCAGTATTTT.